Presented here are 2 T cell receptor beta chains from one specimen sequenced in a study of T cells in Graves' hyperthyroidism and ophthalmopathy. Researchers took RNA transcripts and amplified the TCR beta CDR3 regions from them. HTBI primers drove first-round RT-PCR of the TCR CDR3. MiXCR, run by TCRdb on the multiplex PCR reads, gives a single entry per CDR3 protein. The table has about 400,000 distinct CDR3 sequences, about 15% seen once. Sequenced sample: blood. The source is a woman between 25 and 40 years old with Graves' hyperthyroidism.

This clonotype showed up many times. The rearrangement joins TRBV2 to TRBJ2-3; a weak D match, TRBD2 (6 bases). CDR1 and CDR2 (germline): SNHLY, FYNNEI. V lost 4 bases, J lost 3 bases, and 14 bases lay in between. The CDR3 runs to 15 residues. CDR3 loop: CASSASGTGTDTQYF. Written as DNA, the CDR3 is TGTGCCAGCAGTGCCTCGGGGACTGGGACAGATACGCAGTATTTT.

This clonotype was recorded at least ten times. The genes are TRBV20-1 and TRBJ2-2, with D hard to call. Germline CDR1 reads DFQATT; CDR2 reads SNEGSKA (reference sequence). The CDR3 sequence is 15 residues long. V gave up 4 bases and J gave up 0 bases, with 12 bases separating them. Here the CDR3 DNA reads TGCAGTGCTATCCGGGCTACGGCGAACACCGGGGAGCTGTTTTTT. Its translation is CSAIRATANTGELFF.